These 10 T cell receptor beta chains were all obtained from the same sample, sequenced in a study of vaccination and CD4 T cells after COVID-19. Treatment reported: approximately 10-day PBMC culture with coronavirus spike peptide pools or control peptides (ViraFEST assay). These receptors have no identified antigens. Sequencing of the DNA from cultured CD4+ T cells was carried out with the Oncomine TCR Beta short-read assay. TCRdb processed the PCR reads anew with MiXCR; each CDR3 protein has one entry. The data contain around 21,000 distinct CDR3 sequences, 60% of them singletons. Here the sequenced sample was CD4+ T cells from blood, cultured in vitro, taken after SARS-CoV-2 vaccination. The receptors were gathered from a human donor who had recovered from COVID-19.

This clonotype showed up just a few times. The chain recombines TRBV20-1 with TRBJ2-1; D remains ambiguous. Trimming took off 2 bases at V and 6 bases at J, with 8 bases between the two ends. CDR3 length: 12 amino acids. Germline assignment: CDR1 DFQATT and CDR2 SNEGSKA (reference sequence). The CDR3: CSARMSTNEQFF. CDR3 DNA: TGCAGTGCTAGAATGTCGACCAATGAGCAGTTCTTC.

The CDR3 DNA sequence: TGTGCCTGGAGCGGGCAGGCCTTCCAGGAAGCTTTCTTT. The encoded protein is CAWSGQAFQEAFF. The chain joins TRBV30 to TRBJ1-1; D is unclear. The length of the CDR3 is 13 residues. Between the trimmed V and J ends, which lost 3 bases and 8 bases, there was a span of 16 bases. Germline CDR1 is GTSNPN and CDR2 is SVGIG (reference sequence).

V usage is TRBV10-3 and J usage is TRBJ1-2; TRBD1 aligns across 7 bases. The CDR3 extends over 14 amino acids. The V gene end was trimmed by 6 bases and the J gene end by 2 bases; junction bases not matched to a gene: 6. CDR1 and CDR2 from the germline V gene are ENHRY and SYGVKD. CDR3 region: CAISQGGQNYGYTF. The CDR3 DNA is TGTGCCATCAGCCAAGGGGGCCAAAACTATGGCTACACCTTC.

The CDR3 is CASSEVWAAGNSPLHF. Here the CDR3 DNA reads TGTGCCAGCAGTGAAGTGTGGGCGGCGGGGAATTCACCCCTCCACTTT. The chain links TRBV2 to TRBJ1-6, with unresolved D. Germline V gene data show CDR1 as SNHLY and CDR2 as FYNNEI. The CDR3 runs to 16 residues. The germline V and J ends were trimmed by 1 base and 7 bases, with 14 bases remaining between them.

The J gene is TRBJ2-5, the V gene TRBV5-5; D unclear. Germline V gene data show CDR1 as SGHKS and CDR2 as YYEKEE (reference sequence). This CDR3 region has 15 residues. Trimming left V 0 bases short and J 5 bases short, with 14 bases between. CDR3 sequence (DNA): TGTGCCAGCAGCTTGGGAGGCCAGTTGCGGGAGACCCAGTACTTC. Translation gives CASSLGGQLRETQYF.

This chain connects TRBV7-3 to TRBJ1-5; maybe TRBD1 (5 bases). CDR3 length equals 14 residues. Trimming took off 5 bases at V and 3 bases at J, with 11 bases between the two ends. Germline V CDR1 and CDR2: SGHTA, FQGTGA. The CDR3 loop is CASSPGPNNQPQHF. The CDR3 DNA reads as TGTGCCAGCAGCCCGGGACCGAACAATCAGCCCCAGCATTTT.

This clonotype was observed a few times. V is TRBV5-4 and J is TRBJ1-2; 8 bases fit TRBD1. Germline V CDR1 and CDR2: SGHNT, YYREEE (reference sequence). The CDR3 covers 13 residues. Unmatched junction bases numbered 2, after V lost 0 bases and J lost 7 bases. CDR3 residues: CASSLGGQGGYTF. In DNA, the CDR3 is TGTGCCAGCAGCTTGGGAGGACAGGGTGGCTACACCTTC.

The V call is TRBV28, the J call TRBJ1-2, with 7 bases that match TRBD1. CDR3 size: 15 residues. Germline V gives CDR1 MDHEN, CDR2 SYDVKM. J lost 2 bases, V lost 5 bases, and 8 bases had no gene match. The CDR3: CASSPTQGVNYGYTF. The CDR3 DNA reads as TGTGCCAGCAGTCCTACGCAGGGGGTAAACTATGGCTACACCTTC.

The chain recombines TRBV19 with TRBJ1-5; D remains ambiguous. The CDR3 runs to 16 residues. The V and J ends lost 3 bases and 2 bases respectively, with 14 bases between them. Germline values: CDR1 LNHDA, CDR2 SQIVND (reference sequence). The CDR3 DNA sequence: TGTGCCAGTAGTATTTGGGAGGGATCGGGCAATCAGCCCCAGCATTTT. Translated: CASSIWEGSGNQPQHF.

This clonotype was seen more than once but under ten times. This rearrangement joins TRBV20-1 to TRBJ2-3, with 15 bases lining up with TRBD2. The length of the CDR3 is 16 residues. Losses at the gene ends were 0 bases for V and 5 bases for J; bases not matched to a gene: 3. The V gene's germline CDR1 is DFQATT and CDR2 SNEGSKA (reference sequence). The CDR3 nucleotides are TGCAGTGCTAGAGACGGGACTAGCGGGAGGTTAGATACGCAGTATTTT. It codes for CSARDGTSGRLDTQYF.